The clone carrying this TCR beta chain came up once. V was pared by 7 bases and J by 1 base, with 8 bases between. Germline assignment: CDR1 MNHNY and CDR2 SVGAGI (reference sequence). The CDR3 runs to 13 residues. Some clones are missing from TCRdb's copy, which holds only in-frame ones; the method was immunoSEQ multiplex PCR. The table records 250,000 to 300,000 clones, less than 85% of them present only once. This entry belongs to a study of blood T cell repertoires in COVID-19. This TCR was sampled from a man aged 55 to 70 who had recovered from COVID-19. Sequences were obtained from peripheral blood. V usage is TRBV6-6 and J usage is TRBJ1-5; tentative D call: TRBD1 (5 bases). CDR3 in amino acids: CASNPGSNQPQHF. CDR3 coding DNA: TGTGCCAGCAACCCAGGGAGCAATCAGCCCCAGCATTTT.